Listed below are T cell receptor beta chains from one sample, sequenced in a study of T cell repertoires in cytomegalovirus infection. TCRdb re-called the reads through MiXCR, storing one row per CDR3 protein. The data contain approximately 750,000 distinct CDR3 sequences, about 40% of them singletons. The sample taken for sequencing was PBMCs. The source of these receptors is a human donor in good health (CMV status not recorded). Some clones in this sample may be carry-over from other donors' samples. Each CDR3 is given with its conserved first and last residue. Fields, in order: CDR3 DNA, CDR3 protein, clone size, D gene, V gene, J gene, CDR3 length. The D gene is left open where the match is weak. Clone size is stated in some rows and not others, as once, few, many or a class when expanded.

TGCAGTGCAGACCGACAGGGCCCGACCACCGGGGAGCTGTTTTTT	CSADRQGPTTGELFF	.	TRBD1	TRBV20-1	TRBJ2-2	15
TGTGCCAGTAGTCCCCCGCTCGGGGATGGCACCGGGGAGCTGTTTTTT	CASSPPLGDGTGELFF	.	.	TRBV19	TRBJ2-2	16
TGTGCCAGCAGGACTAGCGGGAGTGGGGCCGGGGAGCTGTTTTTT	CASRTSGSGAGELFF	.	TRBD2	TRBV5-3	TRBJ2-2	15
TGTGCCAGCAGCTTGTCGCCGGGACAGAGCTCCTACGAGCAGTACTTC	CASSLSPGQSSYEQYF	.	TRBD1	TRBV5-4	TRBJ2-7	16
TGTGCCAGCAGTTCTGACAGGAGTTCAGATACGCAGTATTTT	CASSSDRSSDTQYF	.	.	TRBV12-3/TRBV12-4	TRBJ2-3	14
TGTGCCAGCAGTTTATCGGTTGGGGTGAATGAGCAGTTCTTC	CASSLSVGVNEQFF	.	.	TRBV28	TRBJ2-1	14
TGTGCCACCCTTAAAGCTGCAACTAATGAAAAACTGTTTTTT	CATLKAATNEKLFF	few	.	TRBV6-6	TRBJ1-4	14
TGCAGTGCTAGAGGGTCTGGACAGGCCCATAATTCACCCCTCCACTTT	CSARGSGQAHNSPLHF	few	TRBD1	TRBV20-1	TRBJ1-6	16
TGTGCCAGCAGCCCACGGGAGGGCCCCAATGAGCAGTTCTTC	CASSPREGPNEQFF	few	TRBD2	TRBV4-1	TRBJ2-1	14
TGCGCCAGCAGCCTACTTCGGGCAGGGTTGGGGACTGAAGCTTTCTTT	CASSLLRAGLGTEAFF	.	.	TRBV4-1	TRBJ1-1	16
TGTGCCAGCAGCTTGGGCTCTAATATCAATCAGCCCCATCATTTT	CASSLGSNINQPHHF	.	.	TRBV7-9	TRBJ1-5	15
TGTGCCAGCAGCTTAGCCGGGGGGGCCAGCGAGCAGTACTTC	CASSLAGGASEQYF	.	TRBD2	TRBV7-9	TRBJ2-7	14
TGTGCCAGCAGCCGGACCGTCTCTGGAAACACCATATATTTT	CASSRTVSGNTIYF	.	.	TRBV6-5	TRBJ1-3	14
TGTGCCAGCAGCCAAGCAGGGTCGCTCTCTTCCTATGGCTACACCTTC	CASSQAGSLSSYGYTF	.	.	TRBV14	TRBJ1-2	16
TGTGCCAGCAGCTTGTCAGGGGGCGATCAGCCCCAGCATTTT	CASSLSGGDQPQHF	many	TRBD1	TRBV7-2	TRBJ1-5	14
TGTGCCAGCAGCCCTGGGACAGGCGGTTATGGCTACACCTTC	CASSPGTGGYGYTF	few	TRBD1	TRBV7-2	TRBJ1-2	14
TGTGCCAGCGACAGCCTTAGCTCCTACGAGCAGTACTTC	CASDSLSSYEQYF	.	.	TRBV6-1	TRBJ2-7	13
TGTGCCAGCAGCTTAGTAGCGGGAGGGCCCTCGGTGAGCGGCTACAATGAGCAGTTCTTC	CASSLVAGGPSVSGYNEQFF	.	TRBD2	TRBV11-2	TRBJ2-1	20
TGTGCCAGCAGGATCACAGGGGACTGGTACACTGAAGCTTTCTTT	CASRITGDWYTEAFF	.	TRBD1	TRBV28	TRBJ1-1	15
TGCGCCAGCAGCCGCGCCGGGCCCCCGGTGGAGACCCAGTACTTC	CASSRAGPPVETQYF	.	.	TRBV5-1	TRBJ2-5	15
TGTGCCAGCAGCTTAAGTGGGACCTCGCGAGAGACCCAGTACTTC	CASSLSGTSRETQYF	few	.	TRBV7-6	TRBJ2-5	15
TGTGCCAGCAGCTTAGCAGCGGACGCCTACGAGCAGTACTTC	CASSLAADAYEQYF	few	.	TRBV7-2	TRBJ2-7	14
TGTGCCAGCAGGCTAGATGCAACTAATGAAAAACTGTTTTTT	CASRLDATNEKLFF	few	.	TRBV2	TRBJ1-4	14
TGTGCCAGCAGCTCACAACCGGGACAGGGAAGAAATGAAGCTTTCTTT	CASSSQPGQGRNEAFF	.	TRBD1	TRBV6-5	TRBJ1-1	16
TGTGCCAGCAGCTTTAGAGGGACAGGGACCTACGAGCAGTACTTC	CASSFRGTGTYEQYF	few	TRBD1	TRBV7-6	TRBJ2-7	15
TGTGCCAGTAGAACGGACCCGGACCCCTACAATGAGCAGTTCTTC	CASRTDPDPYNEQFF	few	.	TRBV19	TRBJ2-1	15
TGTGCCAGCAGCTTAGGGGCGGGGGGAGCAGATACGCAGTATTTT	CASSLGAGGADTQYF	.	TRBD2	TRBV7-2	TRBJ2-3	15
TGTGCCAGCCGGGCGATTTTTGGATCGGGTAACTATGGCTACACCTTC	CASRAIFGSGNYGYTF	.	.	TRBV6-6	TRBJ1-2	16
TGTGCCAGTAGTATAAAGGCAGCCGGGACAGAGCAGTTCTTC	CASSIKAAGTEQFF	few	.	TRBV19	TRBJ2-1	14
TGTGCCAGTGAACCGGGAGGATCCTACAATGAGCAGTTCTTC	CASEPGGSYNEQFF	many	TRBD2	TRBV7-2	TRBJ2-1	14
TGTGCCAGCAGGCAGACAAATGGACTAGCGGGGGGCGGCCAAGAGACCCAGTACTTC	CASRQTNGLAGGGQETQYF	.	TRBD2	TRBV6-2/TRBV6-3	TRBJ2-5	19
TGCGCCAGCAGGGTTCTCGACTCCTACGGCTACACCTTC	CASRVLDSYGYTF	few	.	TRBV5-1	TRBJ1-2	13
TGTGCCAGTAGCCGTAGAGAGAATTCACCCCTCCACTTT	CASSRRENSPLHF	many	.	TRBV19	TRBJ1-6	13
TGTGCCAGCGCAGGGAACGGCGGGGAGCTGTTTTTT	CASAGNGGELFF	many	.	TRBV7-2	TRBJ2-2	12